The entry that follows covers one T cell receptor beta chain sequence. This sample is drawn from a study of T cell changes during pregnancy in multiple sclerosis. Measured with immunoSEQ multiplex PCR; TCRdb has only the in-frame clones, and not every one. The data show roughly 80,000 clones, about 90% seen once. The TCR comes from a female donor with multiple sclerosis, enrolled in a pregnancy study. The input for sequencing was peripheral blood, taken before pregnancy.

CDR3 residues: CASSSGVNQPQHF. CDR3 coding DNA: TGTGCCAGCAGTTCTGGAGTGAATCAGCCCCAGCATTTT. The chain combines TRBV27 with TRBJ1-5; D is uncertain. Germline loops: CDR1 MNHEY, CDR2 SMNVEV (reference sequence). The length of the CDR3 is 13 residues. The V end was cut by 4 bases, the J end by 4 bases, with 8 bases between.